These T cell receptor beta chains were read from a single sample in a study of cytomegalovirus exposure and HLA in healthy donors. Produced via immunoSEQ multiplex PCR; TCRdb's table is partial and in-frame only. This sample has about 160,000 clones, with 75% to 90% found just once. Material for sequencing was PBMCs. These receptors were collected from a woman under 30 in good health and CMV-seronegative. Both conserved end residues are part of each CDR3.

>TRBV12-5|TRBJ2-3
CASGLGDRGTDTQYF
>TRBV7-6|TRBJ1-1
CASSYGPRAFF
>TRBV7-2|TRBJ2-2
CASSFVGSTGELFF
>TRBV7-9|TRBJ2-7
CASSPKEVSSYEQYF
>TRBV6-5|TRBJ2-1
CASSQLDAYRDEQFF
>TRBV27|TRBJ2-3
CASTSLGEGPTQYF
>TRBV7-9|TRBJ1-5
CASSLSGRTNQPQHF
>TRBV6-1|TRBJ1-1
CASADRENTEAFF
>TRBV7-9|TRBJ2-1
CASNPGRSEWLNEQFF
>TRBV15|TRBJ2-7
CATSRDRGTYEQYF
>TRBV5-4|TRBJ1-6
CASSLMLIPSRGSNSPLHF
>TRBV19|TRBJ2-7
CASSIEDSSYEQYF
>TRBV11-2|TRBJ1-2
CASSYEPGQIYGYTF
>TRBV5-4|TRBJ2-3
CASGGGGLNTQYF
>TRBV15|TRBJ1-5
CATSRDRANQPQHF
>TRBV9|TRBJ2-1
CASSVGGDAGSYNEQFF
>TRBV29-1|TRBJ1-1
CSVQRIVNTEAFF
>TRBV6-4|TRBJ1-1
CASSDGMNTEAFF
>TRBV19|TRBJ1-2
CASNGDRPTANYGYTF
>TRBV2|TRBJ1-2
CASRLTVLGYGYTF
>TRBV29-1|TRBJ1-2
CSEKQGLYGYTF
>TRBV9|TRBJ2-7
CASSAEGDSGGLGLYEQYF
>TRBV10-3|TRBJ2-7
CAISRTSESYEQYF
>TRBV19|TRBJ1-1
CASSSATGGTEAFF
>TRBV30|TRBJ1-1
CAWSVGGTEAFF
>TRBV19|TRBJ2-6
CASSWDRISGANVLTF
>TRBV11-2|TRBJ2-1
CASSSPRLAGYNEQFF
>TRBV19|TRBJ2-6
CASSAQGASGANVLTF
>TRBV29-1|TRBJ2-5
CSGEGTGKKQETQYF
>TRBV29-1|TRBJ2-3
CSVAGGLSTDTQYF
>TRBV6-5|TRBJ2-3
CASSSPGLAKDTQYF
>TRBV4-3|TRBJ1-2
CASSQEHSGVGGYTF
>TRBV4-1|TRBJ1-3
CASSQEGPGNTIYF
>TRBV2|TRBJ1-2
CASRFSRTGTYTF
>TRBV7-6|TRBJ2-1
CASSGSFGGGNEQFF
>TRBV27|TRBJ2-5
CASSLYSGEETQYF
>TRBV6-1|TRBJ2-1
CASSSVWGPYNEQFF
>TRBV7-3|TRBJ1-2
CASSLRPEASYGYTF
>TRBV27|TRBJ1-1
CASTTSPGVTEAFF
>TRBV11-2|TRBJ1-5
CASSRADGSNQPQHF
>TRBV13|TRBJ2-3
CASTFAFRVLFPTDTQYF
>TRBV27|TRBJ2-7
CASSRQGPNEQYF
>TRBV7-8|TRBJ2-2
CADSDDRGRTGELFF
>TRBV4-2|TRBJ2-7
CASSQAMASGGYEQYF
>TRBV7-9|TRBJ1-4
CASSRQGPTNEKLFF
>TRBV29-1|TRBJ2-7
CSVGTGEPYEQYF
>TRBV10-1|TRBJ2-7
CASSPGTSGNYEQYF
>TRBV6-5|TRBJ1-2
CASRDSSNYGYTF
>TRBV14|TRBJ1-1
CASSPRTVLSIGSTEAFF
>TRBV9|TRBJ1-2
CASSVGQFNYGYTF
>TRBV6-5|TRBJ2-5
CASSGSAGVWETQYF
>TRBV6-1|TRBJ1-5
CASSEPSRGGGRWNQPQHF
>TRBV5-5|TRBJ2-7
CASSLGDRDPHEQYF
>TRBV27|TRBJ1-2
CASSLGQGAVYGYTF
>TRBV6-1|TRBJ1-2
CAVFSLRNYGYTF
>TRBV14|TRBJ1-2
CASSSTGDYGYTF
>TRBV6-6|TRBJ2-5
CAISPSGVRETQYF
>TRBV28|TRBJ1-1
CATDSVNTEAFF
>TRBV7-2|TRBJ1-1
CASSQGARDTEAFF
>TRBV30|TRBJ2-1
CAWSDGTSGREQFF